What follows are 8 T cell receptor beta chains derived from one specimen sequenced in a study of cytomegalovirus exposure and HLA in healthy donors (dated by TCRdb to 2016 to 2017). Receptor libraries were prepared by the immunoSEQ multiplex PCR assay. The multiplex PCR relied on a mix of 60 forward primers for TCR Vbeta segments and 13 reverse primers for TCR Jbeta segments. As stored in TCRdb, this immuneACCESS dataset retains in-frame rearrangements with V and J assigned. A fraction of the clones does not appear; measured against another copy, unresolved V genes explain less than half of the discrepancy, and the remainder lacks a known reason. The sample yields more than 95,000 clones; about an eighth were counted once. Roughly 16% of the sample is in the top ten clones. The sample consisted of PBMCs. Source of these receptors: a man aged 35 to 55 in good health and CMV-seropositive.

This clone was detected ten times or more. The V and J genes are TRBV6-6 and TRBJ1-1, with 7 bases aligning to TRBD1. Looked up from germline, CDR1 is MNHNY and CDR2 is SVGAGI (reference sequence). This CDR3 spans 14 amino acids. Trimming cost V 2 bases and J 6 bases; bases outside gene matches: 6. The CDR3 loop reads CASSYPVGTAEAFF. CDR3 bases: TGTGCCAGCAGTTACCCCGTTGGGACAGCTGAAGCTTTCTTT.

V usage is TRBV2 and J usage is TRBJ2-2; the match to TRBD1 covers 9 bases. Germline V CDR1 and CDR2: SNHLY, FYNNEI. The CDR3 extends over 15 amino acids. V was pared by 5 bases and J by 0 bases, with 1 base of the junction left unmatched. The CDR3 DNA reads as TGTGCCAGCAGTTGGGACAGGGCGAACACCGGGGAGCTGTTTTTT. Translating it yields CASSWDRANTGELFF.

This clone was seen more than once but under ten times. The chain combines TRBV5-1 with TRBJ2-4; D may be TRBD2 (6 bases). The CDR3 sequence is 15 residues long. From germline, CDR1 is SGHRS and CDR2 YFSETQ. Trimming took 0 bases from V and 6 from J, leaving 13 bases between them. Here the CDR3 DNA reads TGCGCCAGCAGCTTGGCCAGAGACGGGGGAAACATTCAGTACTTC. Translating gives CASSLARDGGNIQYF.

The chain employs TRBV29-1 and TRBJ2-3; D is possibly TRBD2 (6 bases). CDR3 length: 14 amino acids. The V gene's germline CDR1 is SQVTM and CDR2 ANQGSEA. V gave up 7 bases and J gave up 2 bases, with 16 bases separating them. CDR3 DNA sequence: TGCAGCGCTCTGGGACTCCATGACACAGATACGCAGTATTTT. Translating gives CSALGLHDTDTQYF.

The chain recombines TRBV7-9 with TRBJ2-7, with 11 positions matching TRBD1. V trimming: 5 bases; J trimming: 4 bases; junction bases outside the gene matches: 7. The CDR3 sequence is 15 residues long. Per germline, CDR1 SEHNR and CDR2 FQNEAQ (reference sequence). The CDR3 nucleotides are TGTGCCAGCAGCCTTTCCGGGACAGGGGGTTACGAGCAGTACTTC. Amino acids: CASSLSGTGGYEQYF.

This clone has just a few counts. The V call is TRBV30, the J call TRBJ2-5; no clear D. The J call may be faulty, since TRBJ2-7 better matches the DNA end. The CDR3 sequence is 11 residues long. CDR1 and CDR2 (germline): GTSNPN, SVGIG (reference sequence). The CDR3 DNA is TGTGCCTGGAGTTCCCGTTACGAGCAGTACTTC. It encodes CAWSSRYEQYF.

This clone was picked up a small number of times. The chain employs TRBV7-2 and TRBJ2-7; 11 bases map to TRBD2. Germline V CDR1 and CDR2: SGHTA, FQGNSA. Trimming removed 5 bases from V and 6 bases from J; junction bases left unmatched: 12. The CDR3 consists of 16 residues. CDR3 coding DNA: TGTGCCAGCAGCCTCCCCGCGACTAGCGGGAAACGCGAGCAGTACTTC. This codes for CASSLPATSGKREQYF.

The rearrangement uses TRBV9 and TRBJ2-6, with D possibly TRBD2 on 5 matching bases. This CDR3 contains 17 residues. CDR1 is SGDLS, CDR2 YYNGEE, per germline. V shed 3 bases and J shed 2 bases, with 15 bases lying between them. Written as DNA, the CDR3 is TGTGCCAGCAGCGCCCCGACTACCCGTCCTGGGGCCAACGTCCTGACTTTC. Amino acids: CASSAPTTRPGANVLTF.